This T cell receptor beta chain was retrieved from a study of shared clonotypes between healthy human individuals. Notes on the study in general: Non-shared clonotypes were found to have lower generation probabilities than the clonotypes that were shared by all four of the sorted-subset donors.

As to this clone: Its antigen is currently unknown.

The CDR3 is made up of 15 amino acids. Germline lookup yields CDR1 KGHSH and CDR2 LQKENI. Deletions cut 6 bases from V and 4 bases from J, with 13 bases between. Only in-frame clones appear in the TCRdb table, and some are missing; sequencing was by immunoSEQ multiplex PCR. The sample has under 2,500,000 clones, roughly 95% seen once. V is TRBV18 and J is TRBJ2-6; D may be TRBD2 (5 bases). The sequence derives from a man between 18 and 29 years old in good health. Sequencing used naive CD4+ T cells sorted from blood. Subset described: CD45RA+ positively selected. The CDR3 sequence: CASSSVRAGANVLTF. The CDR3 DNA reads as TGTGCCAGCTCGTCAGTGAGGGCCGGGGCCAACGTCCTGACTTTC.